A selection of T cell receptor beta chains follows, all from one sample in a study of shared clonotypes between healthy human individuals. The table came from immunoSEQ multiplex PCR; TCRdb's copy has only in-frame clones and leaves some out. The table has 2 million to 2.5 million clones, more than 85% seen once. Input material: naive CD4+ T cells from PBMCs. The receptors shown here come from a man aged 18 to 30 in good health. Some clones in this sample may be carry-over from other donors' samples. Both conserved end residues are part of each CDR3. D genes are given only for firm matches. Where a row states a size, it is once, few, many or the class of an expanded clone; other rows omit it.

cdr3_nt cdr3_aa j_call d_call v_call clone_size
TGTGCCAGCAGATTTACAGGGGGCACTGAAGCTTTCTTT CASRFTGGTEAFF TRBJ1-1 TRBD1 TRBV27 -
TGTGCCATCAACCCCGACAGGGGGCGCGGAGGTGAGCAGTTCTTC CAINPDRGRGGEQFF TRBJ2-1 TRBD1 TRBV10-3 -
TGTGCCAGCAGCCCCGGGACAGGGAAGAATCAGCCCCAGCATTTT CASSPGTGKNQPQHF TRBJ1-5 TRBD1 TRBV7-9 few
TGTGCCAGCAGCTCGGGACTAGCGGGAACCGGGGAGCTGTTTTTT CASSSGLAGTGELFF TRBJ2-2 TRBD2 TRBV7-9 -
TGCGCCAGCAGCGACTCTAAACTAGCGGGAGGGTACAATGAGCAGTTCTTC CASSDSKLAGGYNEQFF TRBJ2-1 TRBD2 TRBV4-1 -
TGTGCCAGCAGCCAGGGACCGGTCTCCTACGAGCAGTACTTC CASSQGPVSYEQYF TRBJ2-7 - TRBV14 -
TGCGCCAGCAGCTTGGTACCGGGTTATGACACTGAAGCTTTCTTT CASSLVPGYDTEAFF TRBJ1-1 - TRBV5-1 -
TGTGCCAGCAGTGAAGCTATTAGCAATCAGCCCCAGCATTTT CASSEAISNQPQHF TRBJ1-5 - TRBV6-1 once
TGTGCCAGCAGCTTAGAACGGACAAATCAGCCCCAGCATTTT CASSLERTNQPQHF TRBJ1-5 - TRBV7-8 once
TGTGCCAGCAGCTTAGGGGGTGATCGGTACAATGAGCAGTTCTTC CASSLGGDRYNEQFF TRBJ2-1 - TRBV7-8 -
TGTGCCAGCAGCCAACGGGCCGGATCTGTATACCCTCTATACAATGAGCAGTTCTTC CASSQRAGSVYPLYNEQFF TRBJ2-1 - TRBV7-8 -
TGTGCCAGCCTAGGGACTAGCGGTCGCACAGATACGCAGTATTTT CASLGTSGRTDTQYF TRBJ2-3 TRBD2 TRBV2 -
TGTGCCAGCAGCGAGAGGGGAGAGGGGGGAGAGACCCAGTACTTC CASSERGEGGETQYF TRBJ2-5 - TRBV9 -
TGTGCCAGCAGCTTAGAGGGTGGACTAGCGGGAGATTATCGGGATGAGCAGTTCTTC CASSLEGGLAGDYRDEQFF TRBJ2-1 TRBD2 TRBV7-4 -
TGTGCCAGCAGCGTAAACCCGGAGGGGACCCAGCATTTT CASSVNPEGTQHF TRBJ1-5 - TRBV9 -